This TCR beta chain is from a study of control samples from healthy donors and cancer patients. Clones were read by immunoSEQ multiplex PCR, and TCRdb kept only the in-frame ones, dropping some. The profile shows approximately 54,000 clones, roughly 86% of them singletons. V lost 1 base, J lost 7 bases, and 10 bases lay in between. CDR3 length: 13 residues. The germline V gene encodes CDR1 SGHAT and CDR2 FQNNGV. Input material: PBMCs. The source of this sequence is a man aged 50-60 years with head and neck cancer. This rearrangement joins TRBV11-2 to TRBJ1-2; tentatively, D is TRBD1 (5 bases). The CDR3 bases are TGTGCCAGCAGCTTAGTAAGGGGCTCTGGCTACACCTTC. Its protein product is CASSLVRGSGYTF.